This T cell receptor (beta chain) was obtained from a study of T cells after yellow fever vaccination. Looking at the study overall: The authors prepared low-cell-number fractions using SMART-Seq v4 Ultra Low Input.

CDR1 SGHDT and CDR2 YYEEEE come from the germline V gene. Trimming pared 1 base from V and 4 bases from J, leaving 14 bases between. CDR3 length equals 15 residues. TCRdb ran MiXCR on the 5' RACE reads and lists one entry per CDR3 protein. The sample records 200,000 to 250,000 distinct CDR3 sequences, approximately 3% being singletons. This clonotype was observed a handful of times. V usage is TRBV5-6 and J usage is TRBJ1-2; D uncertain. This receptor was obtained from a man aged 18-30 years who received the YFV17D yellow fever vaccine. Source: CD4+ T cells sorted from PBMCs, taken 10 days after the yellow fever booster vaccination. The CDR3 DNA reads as TGTGCCAGCAGCTTGTCTGGAGGGCTGGGCTATGGCTACACCTTC. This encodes CASSLSGGLGYGYTF.